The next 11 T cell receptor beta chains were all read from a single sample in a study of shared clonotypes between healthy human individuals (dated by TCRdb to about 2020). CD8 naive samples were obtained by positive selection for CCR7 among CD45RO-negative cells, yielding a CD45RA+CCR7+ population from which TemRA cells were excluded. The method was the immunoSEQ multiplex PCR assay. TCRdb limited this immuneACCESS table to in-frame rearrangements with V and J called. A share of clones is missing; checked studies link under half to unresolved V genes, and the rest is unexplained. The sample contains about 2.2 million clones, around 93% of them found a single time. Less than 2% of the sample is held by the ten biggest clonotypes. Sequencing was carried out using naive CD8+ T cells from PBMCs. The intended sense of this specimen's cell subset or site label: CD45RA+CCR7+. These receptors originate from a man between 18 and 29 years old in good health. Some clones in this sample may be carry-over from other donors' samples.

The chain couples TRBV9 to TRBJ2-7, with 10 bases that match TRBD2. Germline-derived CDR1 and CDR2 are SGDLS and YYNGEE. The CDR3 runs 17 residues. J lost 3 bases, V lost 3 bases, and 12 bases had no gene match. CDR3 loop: CASSAGTSVSLGYEQYF. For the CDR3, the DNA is TGTGCCAGCAGCGCCGGGACTAGCGTGAGCCTAGGCTACGAGCAGTACTTC.

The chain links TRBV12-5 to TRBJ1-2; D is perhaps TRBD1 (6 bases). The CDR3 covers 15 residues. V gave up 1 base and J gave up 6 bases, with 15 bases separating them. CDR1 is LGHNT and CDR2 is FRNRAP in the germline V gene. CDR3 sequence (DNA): TGTGCTAGTGGTTTGGAAGGGGGTACTCCGCATGGCTACACCTTC. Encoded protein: CASGLEGGTPHGYTF.

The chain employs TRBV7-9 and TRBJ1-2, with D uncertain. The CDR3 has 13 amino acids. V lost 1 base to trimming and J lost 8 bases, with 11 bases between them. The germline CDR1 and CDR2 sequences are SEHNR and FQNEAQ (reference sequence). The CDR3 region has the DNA TGTGCCAGCAGCTTAGTGCGAGTGGAAGGCTACACCTTC. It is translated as CASSLVRVEGYTF.

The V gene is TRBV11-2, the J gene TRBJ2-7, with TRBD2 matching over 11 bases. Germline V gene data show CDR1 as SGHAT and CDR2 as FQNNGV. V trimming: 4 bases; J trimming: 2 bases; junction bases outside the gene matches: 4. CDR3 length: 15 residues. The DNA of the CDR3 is TGTGCCAGCAGCTATAGCGGGAGGGCCACCTACGAGCAGTACTTC. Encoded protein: CASSYSGRATYEQYF.

In nucleotides, the CDR3 is TGCGCCAGCAGCCCGGGACCGCAGAACACCGGGGAGCTGTTTTTT. Translation gives CASSPGPQNTGELFF. The rearrangement uses TRBV4-1 and TRBJ2-2; D could derive from TRBD1 or TRBD2 (5 bases each). V gave up 4 bases and J gave up 1 base, with 10 bases separating them. Looked up from germline, CDR1 is MGHRA and CDR2 is YSYEKL. There are 15 residues in the CDR3.

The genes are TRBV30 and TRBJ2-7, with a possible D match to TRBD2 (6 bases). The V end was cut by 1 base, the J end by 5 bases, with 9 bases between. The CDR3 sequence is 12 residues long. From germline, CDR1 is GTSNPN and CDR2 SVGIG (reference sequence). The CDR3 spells CAWSAGGDEQYF. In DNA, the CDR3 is TGTGCCTGGAGTGCCGGGGGAGACGAGCAGTACTTC.

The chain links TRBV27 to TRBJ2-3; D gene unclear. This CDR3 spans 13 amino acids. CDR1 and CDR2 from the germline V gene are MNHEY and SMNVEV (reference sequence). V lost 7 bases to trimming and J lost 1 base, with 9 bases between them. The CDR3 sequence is CASTLGGTDTQYF. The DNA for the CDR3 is TGTGCCAGCACCCTAGGTGGCACAGATACGCAGTATTTT.

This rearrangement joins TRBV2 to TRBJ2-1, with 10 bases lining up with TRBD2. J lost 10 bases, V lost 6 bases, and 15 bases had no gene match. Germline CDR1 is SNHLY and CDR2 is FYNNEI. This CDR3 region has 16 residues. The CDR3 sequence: CASRTTSGRRSMEQFF. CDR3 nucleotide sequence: TGTGCCAGCAGAACGACTAGCGGGCGCCGATCGATGGAGCAGTTCTTC.

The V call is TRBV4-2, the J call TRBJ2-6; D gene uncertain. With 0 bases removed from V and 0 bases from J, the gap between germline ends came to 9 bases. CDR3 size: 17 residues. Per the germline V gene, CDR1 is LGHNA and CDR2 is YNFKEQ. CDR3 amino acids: CASSQDWLDSGANVLTF. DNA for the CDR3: TGTGCCAGCAGCCAAGATTGGCTGGACTCTGGGGCCAACGTCCTGACTTTC.

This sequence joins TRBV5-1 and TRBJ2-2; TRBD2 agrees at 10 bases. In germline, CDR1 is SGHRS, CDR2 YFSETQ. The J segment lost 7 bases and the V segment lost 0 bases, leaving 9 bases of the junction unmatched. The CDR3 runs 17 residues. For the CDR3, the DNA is TGCGCCAGCAGCTTGGTGGGGCTAGCGGGAGATAACGGGGAGCTGTTTTTT. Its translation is CASSLVGLAGDNGELFF.

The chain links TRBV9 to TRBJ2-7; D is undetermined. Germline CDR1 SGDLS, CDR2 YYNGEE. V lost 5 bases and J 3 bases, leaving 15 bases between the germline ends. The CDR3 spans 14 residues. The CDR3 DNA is TGTGCCAGCAGTCCCTTTGGGCAGAGCTACGAGCAGTACTTC. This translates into CASSPFGQSYEQYF.